A selection of T cell receptor beta chains follows, all from one sample in a study of shared clonotypes between healthy human individuals. Sequenced by immunoSEQ multiplex PCR; TCRdb stores in-frame clones only, minus some. The profile covers more than 150,000 clones, with roughly 70% appearing a single time and 8.5% to 12% taken by the ten largest. The sequenced sample consisted of memory CD4+ T cells sorted from blood. The receptors derive from a man aged 25-40 years in good health. CDR3s include the opening cysteine and the closing phenylalanine or tryptophan. Each record gives: clone size, V gene, J gene, D gene, CDR3 protein, CDR3 DNA. The D gene is left open where the match is weak. Rows may omit the clone size; those that give it use once, few, many or a size class.

>NA|TRBV6-6|TRBJ2-3|NA
CASTGRITDTQYF
TGTGCCAGTACAGGGAGGATCACAGATACGCAGTATTTT
>NA|TRBV19|TRBJ2-2|TRBD1
CASSPGTGIGELFF
TGTGCCAGTAGTCCGGGGACAGGGATCGGGGAGCTGTTTTTT
>NA|TRBV28|TRBJ2-7|TRBD2
CASNGRAGEQYF
TGTGCCAGCAACGGGAGGGCCGGGGAGCAGTACTTC
>few|TRBV2|TRBJ1-2|NA
CASSDIETLADRYGYTF
TGTGCCAGCAGTGATATAGAGACATTAGCCGATAGGTATGGCTACACCTTC
>NA|TRBV2|TRBJ2-7|TRBD1
CASSVYPSGTGRNF
TGTGCCAGCAGTGTTTACCCATCCGGGACAGGGCGAAACTTC
>once|TRBV18|TRBJ1-1|NA
CASSPYRSNTEAFF
TGTGCCAGCTCACCATATCGCAGTAACACTGAAGCTTTCTTT
>NA|TRBV6-6|TRBJ2-7|NA
CASSYSTQGLGEQYF
TGTGCCAGCAGTTACTCAACACAGGGCCTAGGCGAGCAGTACTTC
>NA|TRBV29-1|TRBJ1-1|NA
CSVEAPDELAFF
TGCAGCGTTGAAGCCCCGGACGAATTAGCTTTCTTT
>NA|TRBV5-1|TRBJ2-5|TRBD1
CASSSQGARETQYF
TGCGCCAGCAGCTCCCAGGGGGCCCGGGAGACCCAGTACTTC
>few|TRBV5-4|TRBJ1-1|NA
CASSLEGVDTEAFF
TGTGCCAGCAGCTTGGAAGGGGTCGACACTGAAGCTTTCTTT
>NA|TRBV18|TRBJ2-5|TRBD1
CASSGTEQETQYF
TGTGCCAGCTCAGGGACAGAGCAAGAGACCCAGTACTTC
>NA|TRBV6-5|TRBJ2-7|TRBD1
CASSYGQGEYF
TGTGCCAGCAGTTACGGGCAGGGGGAGTACTTC
>NA|TRBV7-3|TRBJ2-1|TRBD1
CASSRQGNTEQFF
TGTGCCAGCAGCCGACAGGGCAACACTGAGCAGTTCTTC
>NA|TRBV28|TRBJ2-7|NA
CASESRGYEQYF
TGTGCCAGCGAGTCCAGGGGCTACGAGCAGTACTTC
>NA|TRBV6-6|TRBJ1-4|NA
CAIRDAGGEKLFF
TGTGCCATCCGGGACGCCGGAGGGGAAAAACTGTTTTTT
>NA|TRBV5-1|TRBJ2-5|NA
CASSLSQETQYF
TGCGCCAGCTCTCTTTCACAAGAGACCCAGTACTTC
>NA|TRBV25-1|TRBJ1-1|NA
CASIPGAGTEAFF
TGTGCCAGCATTCCGGGGGCCGGCACTGAAGCTTTCTTT
>once|TRBV7-2|TRBJ2-3|NA
CASSLVRGGGDTQYF
TGTGCCAGCAGCTTAGTCAGGGGAGGAGGAGATACGCAGTATTTT
>NA|TRBV7-9|TRBJ1-3|TRBD1
CASSLPGQADAGNTIYF
TGTGCCAGCAGCTTACCCGGACAGGCAGACGCTGGAAACACCATATATTTT
>few|TRBV7-9|TRBJ2-2|NA
CASSLNTGELFF
TGTGCCAGCAGCTTGAACACCGGGGAGCTGTTTTTT
>NA|TRBV5-4|TRBJ2-2|NA
CASSFSANTGELFF
TGTGCCAGCAGTTTCTCGGCGAACACCGGGGAGCTGTTTTTT
>NA|TRBV5-1|TRBJ2-5|NA
CASSGGGAAGETQYF
TGCGCCAGCAGCGGTGGGGGGGCAGCGGGAGAGACCCAGTACTTC
>NA|TRBV5-1|TRBJ2-7|NA
CASSLAAPATSYEQYF
TGCGCCAGCAGCTTGGCCGCTCCCGCCACTTCCTACGAGCAGTACTTC
>NA|TRBV19|TRBJ1-4|NA
CASRPGRNNEKLFF
TGTGCCAGTCGCCCAGGGCGAAATAATGAAAAACTGTTTTTT
>NA|TRBV11-3|TRBJ2-1|NA
CASSLGLRSHNEQFF
TGTGCCAGCAGCTTGGGGCTCCGTTCCCACAATGAGCAGTTCTTC
>NA|TRBV5-1|TRBJ2-2|TRBD2
CASSHQVLNLRGTSGIKSGELFF
TGCGCCAGCAGCCACCAGGTTCTGAACTTACGGGGGACTAGCGGGATAAAGTCCGGGGAGCTGTTTTTT
>NA|TRBV28|TRBJ2-1|NA
CASSFEGFGNEQFF
TGTGCCAGCAGTTTCGAGGGTTTCGGCAATGAGCAGTTCTTC
>NA|TRBV5-1|TRBJ2-7|NA
CASSLHVNEQYF
TGCGCCAGCAGCTTGCATGTAAACGAGCAGTACTTC
>NA|TRBV7-2|TRBJ2-5|NA
CASSSYRTGVETQYF
TGTGCCAGCAGCTCGTACCGTACGGGGGTCGAGACCCAGTACTTC
>few|TRBV30|TRBJ2-5|TRBD1
CAWRGQLTGGTQYF
TGTGCCTGGAGGGGACAGTTAACCGGAGGGACCCAGTACTTC
>few|TRBV9|TRBJ2-3|NA
CASSVVGVGTDTQYF
TGTGCCAGCAGCGTAGTCGGAGTTGGGACAGATACGCAGTATTTT
>NA|TRBV28|TRBJ1-2|NA
CASSLGVGANNGYTF
TGTGCCAGCAGTTTAGGTGTAGGGGCGAATAATGGCTACACCTTC
>NA|TRBV5-1|TRBJ2-1|TRBD2
CASSPSAGGGPYNEQFF
TGCGCCAGCAGCCCCTCCGCCGGGGGGGGACCCTACAATGAGCAGTTCTTC
>once|TRBV2|TRBJ2-5|NA
CASSGRGGETQYF
TGTGCCAGCAGTGGCAGAGGGGGGGAGACCCAGTACTTC
>NA|TRBV11-2|TRBJ2-5|TRBD2
CASSFNPGGETQYF
TGTGCCAGCAGCTTTAATCCGGGAGGAGAGACCCAGTACTTC
>NA|TRBV9|TRBJ2-3|TRBD2
CASSVGFRASGLTDTQYF
TGTGCCAGCAGCGTAGGATTCAGGGCTAGCGGACTCACAGATACGCAGTATTTT
>NA|TRBV2|TRBJ2-7|TRBD2
CASRLRLAESYEQYF
TGTGCCAGCAGACTTAGACTAGCAGAATCCTACGAGCAGTACTTC
>NA|TRBV10-1|TRBJ2-2|TRBD2
CASSESASGTGELFF
TGCGCCAGCAGTGAGTCGGCTAGCGGGACCGGGGAGCTGTTTTTT
>NA|TRBV18|TRBJ1-1|TRBD1
CASSPGQAREAFF
TGTGCCAGCTCACCAGGACAGGCTCGGGAAGCTTTCTTT
>once|TRBV4-3|TRBJ2-1|TRBD2
CASSPVALAGVVTHRQFF
TGCGCCAGCAGCCCCGTGGCCCTAGCGGGAGTGGTGACCCATCGGCAGTTCTTC
>NA|TRBV11-2|TRBJ1-1|NA
CASSRLGGEAFF
TGTGCCAGCAGCCGCCTTGGGGGGGAAGCTTTCTTT
>few|TRBV21-1|TRBJ2-2|NA
CASSPGLAGAANTGELFF
TGTGCCAGCAGTCCGGGACTAGCGGGAGCAGCGAACACCGGGGAGCTGTTTTTT
>few|TRBV19|TRBJ1-1|TRBD1
CASSRTGIMNTEAFF
TGTGCCAGTAGTCGGACAGGGATCATGAACACTGAAGCTTTCTTT